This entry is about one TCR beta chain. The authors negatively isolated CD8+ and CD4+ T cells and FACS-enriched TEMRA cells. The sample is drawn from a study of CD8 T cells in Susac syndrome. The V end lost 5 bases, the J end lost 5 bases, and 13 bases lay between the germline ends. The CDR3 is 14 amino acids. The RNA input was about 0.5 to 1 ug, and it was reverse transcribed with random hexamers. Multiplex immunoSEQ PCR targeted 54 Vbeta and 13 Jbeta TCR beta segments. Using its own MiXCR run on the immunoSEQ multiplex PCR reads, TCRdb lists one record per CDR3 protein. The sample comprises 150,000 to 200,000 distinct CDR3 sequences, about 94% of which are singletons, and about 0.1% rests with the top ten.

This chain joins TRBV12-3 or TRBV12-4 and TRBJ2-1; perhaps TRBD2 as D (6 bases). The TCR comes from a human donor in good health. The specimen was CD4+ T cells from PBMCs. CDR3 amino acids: CASSLTGLHNEQFF. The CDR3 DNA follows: TGTGCCAGCAGTCTCACGGGACTTCACAATGAGCAGTTCTTC.